Below, 13 T cell receptor beta chains from the same sample are listed, as sequenced in a study of T-cell reconstitution after alpha-beta-depleted transplantation in children. TCRbeta library preparation incorporated unique molecular identifiers. TCRdb used MiXCR to reprocess the PCR reads, holding one entry per CDR3 protein. The data contain a few hundred thousand distinct CDR3 sequences, 25% to 30% of them singletons. The input for sequencing was PBMCs, taken before TCRalphabeta/CD19-depleted stem cell transplant. The receptor set was obtained from a boy under two years old with Wiskott-Aldrich syndrome, due to receive a stem cell transplant.

The chain joins TRBV24-1 to TRBJ1-5, with TRBD1 identical over 10 bases. The ends lost 4 bases at V and 1 base at J; junction bases unmatched: 0. This CDR3 contains 15 residues. Germline V gene lookup returns CDR1 KGHDR and CDR2 SFDVKD. The CDR3 DNA follows: TGTGCCACCAGTGAGGGACAGGGGAGCAATCAGCCCCAGCATTTT. It specifies CATSEGQGSNQPQHF.

This chain joins TRBV24-1 and TRBJ2-1, with 10 bases aligning to TRBD1. This CDR3 region has 15 residues. Germline loops: CDR1 KGHDR, CDR2 SFDVKD. Germline trimming cut 2 bases from V and 9 bases from J; bases unmatched to any gene: 6. This CDR3 reads CATSDSGQGGGEQFF. The CDR3 DNA reads as TGTGCCACCAGTGATTCTGGACAGGGGGGAGGTGAGCAGTTCTTC.

This clonotype was counted a few times. The J gene is TRBJ2-7, the V gene TRBV15; no firm D call. From germline, CDR1 is LNHNV and CDR2 YYDKDF (reference sequence). CDR3 size: 15 residues. V dropped 1 base and J dropped 3 bases, with 13 bases sitting between them. CDR3 sequence: CATSRGVSDNYEQYF. CDR3 in DNA: TGTGCCACCAGCAGAGGGGTGAGTGACAACTACGAGCAGTACTTC.

In its sample, this clonotype was seen a few times. This chain links TRBV5-1 with TRBJ1-1, with TRBD1 identical over 8 bases. CDR1 is SGHRS and CDR2 is YFSETQ in the germline V gene. This CDR3 has 15 residues. Unmatched junction bases numbered 7, after V lost 2 bases and J lost 4 bases. CDR3 region: CASSLQGVGPTEAFF. In nucleotides, the CDR3 is TGCGCCAGCAGCTTACAGGGGGTAGGTCCCACTGAAGCTTTCTTT. Full variable domain (outside the CDR3, taken from reference TRBV5-1 and TRBJ1-1): KAGVTQTPRYLIKTRGQQVTLSCSPISGHRSVSWYQQTPGQGLQFLFEYFSETQRNKGNFPGRFSGRQFSNSRSEMNVSTLELGDSALYLCASSLQGVGPTEAFFGQGTRLTVV.

The table lists this clonotype with a count of one. The gene calls are TRBV3-1 and TRBJ2-7; D unclear. The CDR3 spans 15 residues. The V gene's germline CDR1 is LGHDT and CDR2 YNNKEL (reference sequence). Trimming pared 0 bases from V and 0 bases from J, leaving 9 bases between. The CDR3 reads CASSQDVSSSYEQYF. The CDR3 DNA reads as TGTGCCAGCAGCCAAGATGTCTCCAGCTCCTACGAGCAGTACTTC.

The J gene is TRBJ1-4, the V gene TRBV2; D ambiguous. V lost 7 bases to trimming and J lost 8 bases, with 11 bases between them. Germline values: CDR1 SNHLY, CDR2 FYNNEI. CDR3 length: 12 amino acids. As DNA, the CDR3 is TGTGCCAGCAAGGGATCGGGCGAAAAACTGTTTTTT. Its translation: CASKGSGEKLFF.

The chain couples TRBV5-6 to TRBJ1-2; 9 positions match TRBD1. This CDR3 is 16 amino acids long. CDR1 and CDR2 (germline): SGHDT, YYEEEE. Unmatched junction bases numbered 7, after V lost 4 bases and J lost 0 bases. In DNA form, the CDR3 reads TGTGCCAGCAGCCCGGGACAGGGACCGACTAACTATGGCTACACCTTC. Protein product: CASSPGQGPTNYGYTF.

In regard to this clonotype: Compared with germline, one end of the junction differs, possibly owing to a read error. The chain carries TRBV19 and TRBJ2-1; TRBD1 aligns across 9 bases. The CDR3 is made up of 16 amino acids. Germline CDR1 and CDR2: LNHDA and SQIVND (reference sequence). The CDR3 spells CASKHTGTGLYNVQFF. CDR3 nucleotides: TGTGCCAGCAAACATACCGGGACAGGGCTCTACAATGTGCAGTTCTTC.

The rearrangement uses TRBV20-1 and TRBJ2-3, with a weak D call TRBD2 (5 bases). Germline-derived CDR1 and CDR2 are DFQATT and SNEGSKA (reference sequence). This CDR3 region has 13 residues. Between the trimmed V and J ends, which lost 3 bases and 5 bases, there was a span of 12 bases. CDR3 DNA: TGCAGTGCTAGGCCCCTAGAGGGAGATACGCAGTATTTT. It yields the protein CSARPLEGDTQYF.

This clonotype has just a few counts. The rearrangement links TRBV5-1 to TRBJ2-2; D possibly corresponds to TRBD2 (5 bases). The CDR3 has 15 residues. V gave up 0 bases and J gave up 2 bases, with 8 bases separating them. Germline CDR1 reads SGHRS; CDR2 reads YFSETQ. The CDR3 spells CASSLAGYNTGELFF. CDR3 DNA: TGCGCCAGCAGCTTGGCGGGGTACAACACCGGGGAGCTGTTTTTT.

This clonotype has just a few counts. One end of the junction varies from germline; a read error may be responsible. V and J are TRBV20-1 and TRBJ2-3; 16 nucleotides match TRBD2. Germline V CDR1 and CDR2: DFQATT, SNEGSKA (reference sequence). The CDR3 consists of 17 residues. The CDR3 is CSARGTSGRVLTDTQYF. CDR3 DNA: TGCAGTGCGAGAGGGACTAGCGGGAGGGTTCTCACAGATACGCAGTATTTT.

This clonotype was counted a few times. J is TRBJ2-5 and V is TRBV7-2; D ambiguous. Germline values: CDR1 SGHTA, CDR2 FQGNSA. Trimming took off 2 bases at V and 0 bases at J, with 7 bases between the two ends. CDR3 length: 14 amino acids. This CDR3 reads CASSLFGDQETQYF. The CDR3 DNA sequence: TGTGCCAGCAGCTTATTTGGCGACCAAGAGACCCAGTACTTC.

The CDR3 DNA sequence: TGTGCCAGCGCCACGACTAGCGGGATATCGGGCACCGGGGAGCTGTTTTTT. Its translation is CASATTSGISGTGELFF. The chain uses TRBV6-1 and TRBJ2-2, with 11 bases aligning to TRBD2. The CDR3 sequence is 17 residues long. J lost 4 bases, V lost 8 bases, and 12 bases had no gene match. The germline gives CDR1 MNHNS, CDR2 SASEGT.